A selection of T cell receptor beta chains follows, all from one sample in a study of T cells in localized non-small cell lung cancer. Clones were read by immunoSEQ multiplex PCR, and TCRdb kept only the in-frame ones, dropping some. The repertoire has fewer than 90,000 clones, 80% of them found once; the top ten carry 15% to 20%. The material was PBMCs, obtained before any cancer treatment. Receptors originate from a man aged 40 to 69 with stage II squamous cell lung carcinoma. Each CDR3 is given with its conserved first and last residue. The order of the fields is clone size, J gene, V gene, D gene, CDR3 DNA, CDR3 protein. The D gene is left open where the match is weak. Where a row states a size, it is once, few, many or the class of an expanded clone; other rows omit it.

size: NA
J: TRBJ2-3
V: TRBV7-3
D: NA
DNA: TGTGCCAGCAGCTTAACCCCAGATACGCAGTATTTT
CDR3: CASSLTPDTQYF

size: NA
J: TRBJ2-3
V: TRBV7-6
D: NA
DNA: TGTGCCAGCAGCTTAGATAGCGGAGGTAGCACAGATACGCAGTATTTT
CDR3: CASSLDSGGSTDTQYF

size: NA
J: TRBJ2-5
V: TRBV4-2
D: NA
DNA: TGTGCCAGCAGCCAAGATGGGCAGGGTGGAGAGACCCAGTACTTC
CDR3: CASSQDGQGGETQYF

size: NA
J: TRBJ2-2
V: TRBV19
D: NA
DNA: TGTGCCAGTATGATCGGAGGACAGACGTCCGGGGAGCTGTTTTTT
CDR3: CASMIGGQTSGELFF

size: NA
J: TRBJ1-6
V: TRBV6-5
D: NA
DNA: TGTGCCAGCAGCCCCTTATTTCCCTATAATTCACCCCTCCACTTT
CDR3: CASSPLFPYNSPLHF

size: NA
J: TRBJ1-1
V: TRBV6-5
D: TRBD1
DNA: TGTGCCAGCAGTTACAGGGGACAGAGCATGAACACTGAAGCTTTCTTT
CDR3: CASSYRGQSMNTEAFF

size: once
J: TRBJ1-5
V: TRBV19
D: TRBD1
DNA: TGTGCCAGTACCCCACCCGGGGACAGAAATCAGCCCCAGCATTTT
CDR3: CASTPPGDRNQPQHF

size: NA
J: TRBJ2-3
V: TRBV7-2
D: NA
DNA: TGTGCCAGCAGCCCACAGCGCGCAGATACGCAGTATTTT
CDR3: CASSPQRADTQYF

size: NA
J: TRBJ2-2
V: TRBV15
D: NA
DNA: TGTGCCACCAGCAGAGACGGAGACGCTCCCGGGGAGCTGTTTTTT
CDR3: CATSRDGDAPGELFF

size: NA
J: TRBJ1-5
V: TRBV19
D: NA
DNA: TGTGCCAGTAGTATAAGCGGACAGAGAGGGAATCAGCCCCAGCATTTT
CDR3: CASSISGQRGNQPQHF

size: NA
J: TRBJ1-1
V: TRBV15
D: NA
DNA: TGTGCCACCAGCAGTATACAGTGGTGGGGCACTGAAGCTTTCTTT
CDR3: CATSSIQWWGTEAFF

size: once
J: TRBJ1-5
V: TRBV15
D: NA
DNA: TGTGCCACCAGCAGAGATCGGGGCAATCAGCCCCAGCATTTT
CDR3: CATSRDRGNQPQHF

size: NA
J: TRBJ1-1
V: TRBV5-1
D: NA
DNA: TGCGCCAGCAGCTTACAGGGAGTTGGGACTGAAGCTTTCTTT
CDR3: CASSLQGVGTEAFF

size: NA
J: TRBJ2-7
V: TRBV5-4
D: NA
DNA: TGTGCCAGCAGCTCCAACCAACAGGGGGGGGAGCAGTACTTC
CDR3: CASSSNQQGGEQYF

size: NA
J: TRBJ2-1
V: TRBV15
D: TRBD2
DNA: TGTGCCACCAGCAGCCGAACTAGCGGAATCTCCTACAATGAGCAGTTCTTC
CDR3: CATSSRTSGISYNEQFF

size: NA
J: TRBJ2-2
V: TRBV9
D: NA
DNA: TGTGCCAGCAGCGTAGCTGCGAACACCGGGGAGCTGTTTTTT
CDR3: CASSVAANTGELFF

size: NA
J: TRBJ1-5
V: TRBV18
D: NA
DNA: TGTGCCAGCTCAGGACAGAATCCTCAGCCCCAGCATTTT
CDR3: CASSGQNPQPQHF

size: NA
J: TRBJ2-5
V: TRBV7-9
D: NA
DNA: TGTGCCAGCAGCTATTCACAGGGTTCGGGGGAGACCCAGTACTTC
CDR3: CASSYSQGSGETQYF

size: once
J: TRBJ2-7
V: TRBV5-1
D: NA
DNA: TGCGCCAGCAGCCCCGGGACCGCAAGTATCTACGAGCAGTACTTC
CDR3: CASSPGTASIYEQYF

size: NA
J: TRBJ2-3
V: TRBV20-1
D: NA
DNA: TGCAGTGCTATAACGGATACGCAGTATTTT
CDR3: CSAITDTQYF

size: few
J: TRBJ2-5
V: TRBV27
D: NA
DNA: TGTGCCAGCAGTTGGCGTGCCGGGACGGCGCAAGAGACCCAGTACTTC
CDR3: CASSWRAGTAQETQYF

size: NA
J: TRBJ1-4
V: TRBV6-6
D: NA
DNA: TGTGCCAGCAGGGGATTAGGGATTGAAAAACTGTTTTTT
CDR3: CASRGLGIEKLFF